A selection of T cell receptor beta chains follows, all from one sample in a study of tumor and adjacent non-tumor tissue in lung cancer. TCRdb processed the multiplex PCR reads anew with MiXCR; each CDR3 protein has one entry. The profile covers about 110,000 distinct CDR3 sequences, with 84% appearing a single time and roughly 20% taken by the ten largest. Source material: lung tumor tissue. These receptors were taken from a man between 65 and 79 years old with non-small cell lung cancer. Each CDR3 is given with its conserved first and last residue. The D gene is left open where the match is weak. Some rows mark clone size as missing; the rest say once, few, many or name a class of expanded clone.

v_gene,j_gene,abundance,d_gene,CDR3aa
TRBV6-5,TRBJ2-7,.,TRBD2,CAVGRRLAGSNEQYF
TRBV6-2/TRBV6-3,TRBJ2-7,.,TRBD2,CASASGTSEYEQYF
TRBV6-1,TRBJ1-6,medium-sized,TRBD1,CASRGQANSPLHF
TRBV20-1,TRBJ1-4,.,TRBD1,CSVSGTGGSNWNEKLFF
TRBV2,TRBJ2-1,.,.,CISSRQSSYNERSF
TRBV6-2/TRBV6-3,TRBJ2-7,once,.,CASRLGGPNYGQYF
TRBV4-2,TRBJ2-7,medium-sized,.,CASSHTTGPRTGEQYF
TRBV6-1,TRBJ2-7,.,.,CASSDPTLTYKQYF
TRBV11-3,TRBJ1-5,.,TRBD1,CASSLTGEDQPQHF
TRBV6-5,TRBJ1-2,once,.,CASSYLGGLSGHTF
TRBV29-1,TRBJ2-2,.,TRBD2,CSDYVAGGAGELFF
TRBV19,TRBJ1-1,.,TRBD1,CASSLPDRGLGTEAFF
TRBV6-5,TRBJ1-1,once,.,CANSYHSRVSSSANTEAFF
TRBV28,TRBJ1-4,.,TRBD1,CASSWTGESEKLFF
TRBV11-2,TRBJ1-1,few,.,CASSPPSVGSTEAFF
TRBV10-2,TRBJ1-5,once,TRBD1,CARKTDRGVSNRPQHF
TRBV10-1,TRBJ2-1,.,.,CANSGGESSCNEQFF